This TCR beta chain was observed in a study of CD8 T cells in ankylosing spondylitis. V was pared by 6 bases and J by 8 bases, with 16 bases between. Germline CDR1 and CDR2: DFQATT and SNEGSKA (reference sequence). The CDR3 is 13 residues long. This clonotype was detected only a few times. 5'-RACE, quantitative and with molecular barcodes, yielded the TCR beta libraries. TCRdb re-called the 5' RACE reads with MiXCR, one entry per CDR3 protein. The table lists 250,000 to 300,000 distinct CDR3 sequences, about 19% of them singletons, with roughly 7.4% in the top ten. The chain links TRBV20-1 to TRBJ1-4; no firm D call. Sequencing was performed on blood, either unsorted or a sorted T cell fraction (not recorded which). The receptor was derived from a male donor with ankylosing spondylitis or in good health (not recorded which). CDR3 DNA sequence: TGCAGTGCCGGCCTTGGGGTCGAGGAAAAACTGTTTTTT. Translated, it gives CSAGLGVEEKLFF.